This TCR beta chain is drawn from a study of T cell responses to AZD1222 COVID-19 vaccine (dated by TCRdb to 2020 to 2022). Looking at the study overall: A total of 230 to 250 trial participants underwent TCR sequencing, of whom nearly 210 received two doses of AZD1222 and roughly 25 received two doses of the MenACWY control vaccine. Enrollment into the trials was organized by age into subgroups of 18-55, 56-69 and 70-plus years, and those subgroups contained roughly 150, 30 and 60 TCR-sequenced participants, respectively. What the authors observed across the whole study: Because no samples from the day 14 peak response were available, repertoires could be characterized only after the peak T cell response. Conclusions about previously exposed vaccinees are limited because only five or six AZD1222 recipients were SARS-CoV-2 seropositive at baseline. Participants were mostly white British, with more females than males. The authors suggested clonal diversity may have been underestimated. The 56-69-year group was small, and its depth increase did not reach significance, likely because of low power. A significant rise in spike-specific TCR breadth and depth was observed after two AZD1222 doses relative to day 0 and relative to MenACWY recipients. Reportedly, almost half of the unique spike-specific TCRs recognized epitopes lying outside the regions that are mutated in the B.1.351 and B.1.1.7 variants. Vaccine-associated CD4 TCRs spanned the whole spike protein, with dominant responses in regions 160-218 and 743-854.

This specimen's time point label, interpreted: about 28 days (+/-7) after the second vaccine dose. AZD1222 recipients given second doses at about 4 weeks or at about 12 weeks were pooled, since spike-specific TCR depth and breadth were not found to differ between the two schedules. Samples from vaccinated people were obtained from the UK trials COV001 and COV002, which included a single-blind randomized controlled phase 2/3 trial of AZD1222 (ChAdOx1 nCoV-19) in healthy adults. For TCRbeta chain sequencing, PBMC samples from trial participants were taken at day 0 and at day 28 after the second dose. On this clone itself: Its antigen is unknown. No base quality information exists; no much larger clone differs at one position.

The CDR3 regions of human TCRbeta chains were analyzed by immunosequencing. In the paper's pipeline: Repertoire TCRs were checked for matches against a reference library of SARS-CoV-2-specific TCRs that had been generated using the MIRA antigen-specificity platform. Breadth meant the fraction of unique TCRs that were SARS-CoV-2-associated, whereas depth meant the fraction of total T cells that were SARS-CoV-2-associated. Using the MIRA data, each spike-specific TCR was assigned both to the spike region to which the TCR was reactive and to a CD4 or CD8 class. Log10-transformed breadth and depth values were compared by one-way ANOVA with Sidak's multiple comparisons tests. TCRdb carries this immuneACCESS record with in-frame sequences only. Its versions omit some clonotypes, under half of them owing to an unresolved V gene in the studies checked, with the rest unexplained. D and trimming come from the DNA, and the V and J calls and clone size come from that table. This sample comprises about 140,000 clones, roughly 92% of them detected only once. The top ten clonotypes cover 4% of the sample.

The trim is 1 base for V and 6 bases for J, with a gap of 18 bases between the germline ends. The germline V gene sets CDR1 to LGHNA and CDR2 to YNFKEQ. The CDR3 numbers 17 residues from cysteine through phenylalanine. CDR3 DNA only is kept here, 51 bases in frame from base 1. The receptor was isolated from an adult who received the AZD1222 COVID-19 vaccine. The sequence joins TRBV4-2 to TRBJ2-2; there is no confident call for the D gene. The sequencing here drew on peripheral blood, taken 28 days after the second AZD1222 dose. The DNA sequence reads TGTGCCAGCAGCCAAGTATTAAGCACAGAGCTACCCGGGGAGCTGTTTTTT. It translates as CASSQVLSTELPGELFF.